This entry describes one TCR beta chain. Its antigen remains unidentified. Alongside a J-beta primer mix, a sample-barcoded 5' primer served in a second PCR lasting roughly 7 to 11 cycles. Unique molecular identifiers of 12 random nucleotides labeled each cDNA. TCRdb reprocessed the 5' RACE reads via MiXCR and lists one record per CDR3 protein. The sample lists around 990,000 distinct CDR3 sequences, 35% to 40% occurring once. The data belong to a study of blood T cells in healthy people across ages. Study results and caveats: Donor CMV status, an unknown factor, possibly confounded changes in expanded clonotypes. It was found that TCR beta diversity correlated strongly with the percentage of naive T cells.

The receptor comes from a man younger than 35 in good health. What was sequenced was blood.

The CDR3 sequence: CASVEGASFGELFF. The DNA of the CDR3 is TGTGCCAGCGTTGAGGGGGCTAGTTTCGGGGAGCTGTTTTTT. J is TRBJ2-2 and V is TRBV7-6, with 7 nucleotides matching TRBD1. J lost 7 bases, V lost 8 bases, and 10 bases had no gene match. This CDR3 comprises 14 residues. Germline loops: CDR1 SGHVS, CDR2 FNYEAQ.